This TCR beta chain was profiled in a study of CD8+ T cells in alopecia areata. Whole-study context: Treated patients were given 5 to 10 mg oral tofacitinib twice daily.

Treatment noted: oral pan-JAK inhibitor, 5-10 mg twice daily. PBMCs were stained for CD3, CD4 and CD8, and CD4+ and CD8+ T cells were sorted. Concerning this clone: Its antigen is undetermined. The junction does not match germline at one end; this may be a read error.

Study-level results: Under tofacitinib, fewer expanded CD8+ clones appeared among the top 100 scalp clones. Just one nonresponder means the tie between baseline CD8+ expansion and response stays uncertain.

Once RNA had been extracted, it was reverse transcribed into cDNA to act as the sequencing template. Data came from immunoSEQ multiplex PCR; TCRdb stores just in-frame clones and leaves some out. Among roughly 76,000 clones, around 29% were seen once, and the ten largest hold about 15%. The CDR3 contains 8 residues. The germline V gene encodes CDR1 SEHNR and CDR2 FQNEAQ (reference sequence). The gene calls are TRBV7-9 and TRBJ2-3; D is undetermined. The starting material was CD8+ T cells sorted from blood, obtained at week 4, from a patient treated with tofacitinib. This sequence originates from a human donor with alopecia areata. The CDR3 nucleotides are TGTGCCAGCAGCCCCGTGAATTTT. It yields the protein CASSPVNF. Variable domain in full (rest from reference TRBV7-9 and TRBJ2-3): DTGVSQNPRHKITKRGQNVTFRCDPISEHNRLYWYRQTLGQGPEFLTYFQNEAQLEKSRLLSDRFSAERPKGSFSTLEIQRTEQGDSAMYLCASSPVNFGPGTRLTVL.